This TCR beta chain was recorded in a study of cytomegalovirus exposure and HLA in healthy donors. This clone has just a few counts. Healthy bone marrow donors supplied every sample. This CDR3 is 16 amino acids long. Germline V lookup: CDR1 MGHRA, CDR2 YSYEKL. Trimming cost V 1 base and J 3 bases, with 13 bases left between them. A multiplex PCR was run with 60 Vbeta primers and 13 Jbeta primers. The protocol was immunoSEQ multiplex PCR, while the TCRdb copy is restricted to in-frame clones and leaves out a portion. Of 80,000 to 100,000 clones in the sample, roughly 64% were seen once. The specimen sequenced was PBMCs. This rearrangement joins TRBV4-1 to TRBJ2-1; no definite D call. This clonotype was sampled from a middle-aged woman in good health and CMV-seropositive. CDR3 residues: CASSQGLARFYNEQFF. The CDR3 DNA follows: TGCGCCAGCAGCCAAGGATTGGCTAGGTTCTACAATGAGCAGTTCTTC.